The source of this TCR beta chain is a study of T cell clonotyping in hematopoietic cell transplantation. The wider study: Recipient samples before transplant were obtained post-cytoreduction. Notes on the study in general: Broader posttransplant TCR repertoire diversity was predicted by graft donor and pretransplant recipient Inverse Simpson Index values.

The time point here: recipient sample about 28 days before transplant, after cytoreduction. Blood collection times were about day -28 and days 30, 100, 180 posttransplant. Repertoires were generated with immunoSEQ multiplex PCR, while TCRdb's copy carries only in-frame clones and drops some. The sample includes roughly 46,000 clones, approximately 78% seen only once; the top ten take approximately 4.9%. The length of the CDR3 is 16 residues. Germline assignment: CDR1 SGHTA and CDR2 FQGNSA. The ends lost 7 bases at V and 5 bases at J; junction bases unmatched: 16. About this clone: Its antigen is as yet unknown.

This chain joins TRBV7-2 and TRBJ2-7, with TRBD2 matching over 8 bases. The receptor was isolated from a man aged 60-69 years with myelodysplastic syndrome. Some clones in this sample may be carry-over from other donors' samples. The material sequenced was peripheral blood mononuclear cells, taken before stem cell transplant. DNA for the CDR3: TGTGCCAGCATAGGGGGACCGGGGGGGTCTCTCCACGAGCAGTACTTC. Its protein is CASIGGPGGSLHEQYF.